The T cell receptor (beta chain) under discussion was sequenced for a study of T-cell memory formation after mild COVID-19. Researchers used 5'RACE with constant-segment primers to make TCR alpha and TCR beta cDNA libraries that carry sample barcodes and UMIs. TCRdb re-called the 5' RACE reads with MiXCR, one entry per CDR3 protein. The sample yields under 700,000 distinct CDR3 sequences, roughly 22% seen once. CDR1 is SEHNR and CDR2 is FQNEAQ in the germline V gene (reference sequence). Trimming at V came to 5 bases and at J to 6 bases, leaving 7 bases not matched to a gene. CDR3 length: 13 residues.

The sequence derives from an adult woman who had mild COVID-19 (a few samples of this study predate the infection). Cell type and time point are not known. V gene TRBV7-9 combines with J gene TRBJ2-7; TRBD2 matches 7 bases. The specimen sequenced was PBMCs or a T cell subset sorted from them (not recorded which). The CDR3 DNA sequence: TGTGCCAGCAGCCAGGGACTAAGGAGCGAGCAGTACTTC. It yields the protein CASSQGLRSEQYF.